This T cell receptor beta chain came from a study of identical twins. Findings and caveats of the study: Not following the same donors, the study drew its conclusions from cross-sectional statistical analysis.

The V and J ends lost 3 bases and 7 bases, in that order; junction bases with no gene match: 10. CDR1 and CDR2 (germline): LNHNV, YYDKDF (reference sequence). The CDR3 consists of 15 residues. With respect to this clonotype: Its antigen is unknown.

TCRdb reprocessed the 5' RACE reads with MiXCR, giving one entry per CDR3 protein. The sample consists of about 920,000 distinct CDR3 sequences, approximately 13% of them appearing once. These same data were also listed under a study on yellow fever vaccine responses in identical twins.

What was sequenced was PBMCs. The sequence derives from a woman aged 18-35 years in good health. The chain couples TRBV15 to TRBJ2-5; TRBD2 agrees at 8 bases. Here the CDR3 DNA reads TGTGCCACCAGCAGGGCTAGCGGGTCGAGGGCGACCCAGTACTTC. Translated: CATSRASGSRATQYF.